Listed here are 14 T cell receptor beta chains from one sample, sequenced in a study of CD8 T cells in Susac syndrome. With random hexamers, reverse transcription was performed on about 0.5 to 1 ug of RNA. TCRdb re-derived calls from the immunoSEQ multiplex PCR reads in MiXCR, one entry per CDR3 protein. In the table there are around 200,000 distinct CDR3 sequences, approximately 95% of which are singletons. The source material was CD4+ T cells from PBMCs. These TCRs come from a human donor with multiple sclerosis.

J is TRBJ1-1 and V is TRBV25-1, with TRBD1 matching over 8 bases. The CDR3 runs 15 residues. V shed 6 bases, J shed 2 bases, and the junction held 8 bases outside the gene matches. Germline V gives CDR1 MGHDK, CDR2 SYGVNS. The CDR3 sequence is CASSPMTGENTEAFF. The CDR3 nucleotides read TGTGCCAGCAGCCCAATGACAGGGGAAAACACTGAAGCTTTCTTT.

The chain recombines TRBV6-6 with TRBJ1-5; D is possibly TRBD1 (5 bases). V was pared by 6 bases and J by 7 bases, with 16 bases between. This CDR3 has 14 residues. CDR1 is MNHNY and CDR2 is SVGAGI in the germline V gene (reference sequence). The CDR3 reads CASSPGALRQPQHF. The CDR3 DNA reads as TGTGCCAGCAGCCCCGGGGCGTTGAGGCAGCCCCAGCATTTT.

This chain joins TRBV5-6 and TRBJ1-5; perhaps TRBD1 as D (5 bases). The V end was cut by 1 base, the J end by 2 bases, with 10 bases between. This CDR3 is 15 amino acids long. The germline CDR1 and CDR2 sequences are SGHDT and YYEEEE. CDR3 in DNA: TGTGCCAGCAGCTTGTACAGGAGGGGCAATCAGCCCCAGCATTTT. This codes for CASSLYRRGNQPQHF.

CDR3 amino acids: CAWSRLTIREQYV. CDR3 DNA sequence: TGTGCCTGGAGTAGGCTCACGATCCGCGAGCAGTACGTC. The chain uses TRBV30 and TRBJ2-7; no clear D. CDR1 is GTSNPN, CDR2 SVGIG, per germline (reference sequence). Trimming stripped 2 bases from V and 6 bases from J, with 14 bases between. There are 13 residues in the CDR3.

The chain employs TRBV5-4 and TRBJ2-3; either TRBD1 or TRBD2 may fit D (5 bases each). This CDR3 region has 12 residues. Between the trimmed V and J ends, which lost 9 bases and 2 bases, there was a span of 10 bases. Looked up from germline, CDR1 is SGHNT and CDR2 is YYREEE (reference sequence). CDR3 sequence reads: CATGTSTDTQYF. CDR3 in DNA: TGTGCCACCGGGACCTCCACAGATACGCAGTATTTT.

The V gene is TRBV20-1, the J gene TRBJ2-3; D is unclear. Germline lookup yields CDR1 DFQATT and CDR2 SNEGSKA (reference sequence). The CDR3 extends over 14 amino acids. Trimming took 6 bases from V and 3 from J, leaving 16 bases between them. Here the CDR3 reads CSATGPLGTDTQYF. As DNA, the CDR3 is TGCAGTGCGACGGGCCCCCTGGGAACAGATACGCAGTATTTT.

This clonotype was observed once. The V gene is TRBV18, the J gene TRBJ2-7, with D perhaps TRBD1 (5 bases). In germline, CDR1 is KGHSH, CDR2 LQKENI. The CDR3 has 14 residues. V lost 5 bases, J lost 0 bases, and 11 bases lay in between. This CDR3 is CASSAIGASYEQYV. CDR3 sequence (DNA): TGTGCCAGCTCAGCAATAGGGGCCTCCTACGAGCAGTACGTC.

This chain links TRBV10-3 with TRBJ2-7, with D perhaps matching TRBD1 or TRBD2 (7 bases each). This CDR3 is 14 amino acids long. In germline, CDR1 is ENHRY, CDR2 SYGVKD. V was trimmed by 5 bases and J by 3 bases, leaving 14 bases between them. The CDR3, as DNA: TGTGCCATCAGTAGGGGGCCGGGGGGCTACGAGCAGTACGTC. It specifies CAISRGPGGYEQYV.

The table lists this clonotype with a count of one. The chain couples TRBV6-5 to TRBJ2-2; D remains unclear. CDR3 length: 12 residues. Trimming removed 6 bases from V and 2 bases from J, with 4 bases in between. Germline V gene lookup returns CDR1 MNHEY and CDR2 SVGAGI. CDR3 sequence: CASRSNTGELFF. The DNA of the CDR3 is TGTGCCAGCAGGTCTAACACCGGGGAGCTGTTTTTT.

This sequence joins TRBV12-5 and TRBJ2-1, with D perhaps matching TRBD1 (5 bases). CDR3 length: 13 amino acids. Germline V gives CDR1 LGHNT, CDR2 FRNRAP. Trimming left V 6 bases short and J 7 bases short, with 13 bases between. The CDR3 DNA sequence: TGTGCTAGTGGGTCACCGACAGCAAATGAGCAGTTCTTC. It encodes CASGSPTANEQFF. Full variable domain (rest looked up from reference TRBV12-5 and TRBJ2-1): DARVTQTPRHKVTEMGQEVTMRCQPILGHNTVFWYRQTMMQGLELLAYFRNRAPLDDSGMPKDRFSAEMPDATLATLKIQPSEPRDSAVYFCASGSPTANEQFFGPGTRLTVL.

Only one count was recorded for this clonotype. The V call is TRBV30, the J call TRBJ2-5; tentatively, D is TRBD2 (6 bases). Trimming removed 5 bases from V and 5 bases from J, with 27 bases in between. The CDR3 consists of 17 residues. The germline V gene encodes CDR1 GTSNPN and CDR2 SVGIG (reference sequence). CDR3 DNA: TGTGCCTGGGAGCGGCGGGGATCTGGGGCTCCCTGGGAGACCCAGTACTTC. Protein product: CAWERRGSGAPWETQYF.

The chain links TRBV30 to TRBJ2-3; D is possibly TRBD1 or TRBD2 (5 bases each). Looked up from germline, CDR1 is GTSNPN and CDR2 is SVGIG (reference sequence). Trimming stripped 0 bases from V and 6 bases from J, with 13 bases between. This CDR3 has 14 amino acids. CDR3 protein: CAWSVRGVGDTQYF. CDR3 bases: TGTGCCTGGAGTGTAAGAGGGGTTGGGGATACGCAGTATTTT.

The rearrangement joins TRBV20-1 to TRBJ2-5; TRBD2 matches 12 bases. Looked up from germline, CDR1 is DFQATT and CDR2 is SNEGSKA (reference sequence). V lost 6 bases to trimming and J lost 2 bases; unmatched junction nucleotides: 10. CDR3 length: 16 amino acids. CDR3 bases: TGCAGTGCCGGTCTAGAACTAGCGGGGGGTCAAGAGACCCAGTACTTC. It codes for CSAGLELAGGQETQYF.

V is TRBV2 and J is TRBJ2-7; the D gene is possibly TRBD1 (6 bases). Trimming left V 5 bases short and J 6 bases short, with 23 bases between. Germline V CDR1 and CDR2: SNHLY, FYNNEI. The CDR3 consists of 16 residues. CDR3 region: CASSLQGMIVLGEQYF. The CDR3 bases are TGTGCCAGCAGTCTACAGGGCATGATTGTTCTGGGCGAGCAGTACTTC. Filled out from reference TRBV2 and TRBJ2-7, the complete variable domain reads EPEVTQTPSHQVTQMGQEVILRCVPISNHLYFYWYRQILGQKVEFLVSFYNNEISEKSEIFDDQFSVERPDGSNFTLKIRSTKLEDSAMYFCASSLQGMIVLGEQYFGPGTRLTVT.